This T cell receptor beta chain was observed in a study of blood T cell repertoires in COVID-19. Study-level background: Acute-phase and convalescent COVID-19 samples originated in the United States, Italy and Spain.

Profiling relied on immunoSEQ multiplex PCR, and the TCRdb table lists in-frame clones only, not all of them. The table records 140,000 to 150,000 clones, approximately 85% of them present only once. J was trimmed by 2 bases and V by 0 bases; bases with no gene match: 9. The CDR3 contains 17 residues. Germline assignment: CDR1 MNHEY and CDR2 SMNVEV (reference sequence). The TCR comes from a woman aged 60-70 years with COVID-19, enrolled during active disease. V gene TRBV27 combines with J gene TRBJ1-1; 7 nucleotides agree with TRBD1. What was sequenced was peripheral blood. The CDR3 here is CASSLSSRGTVNTEAFF. The CDR3, as DNA: TGTGCCAGCAGTTTATCGAGCAGGGGGACGGTAAACACTGAAGCTTTCTTT.